The TCR beta chain described here comes from a study of OX40 agonist ivuxolimab in advanced cancers. Study findings and constraints: Circulating CD4+ and CD8+ T cells showed clonal expansion by week 6 at 0.1 to 3.0 mg/kg.

This clone occurred a few times. Its target is unknown. Patients were ruled out by autoimmune disease history or systemic immunosuppression. This CDR3 spans 14 amino acids. Between the trimmed V and J ends, which lost 1 base and 5 bases, there was a span of 12 bases. Germline CDR1 SGDLS, CDR2 YYNGEE. The table came from immunoSEQ multiplex PCR; TCRdb's copy has only in-frame clones and leaves some out. This table has roughly 48,000 clones, 75% to 85% appearing once. The material sequenced was CD4+ or CD8+ T cells sorted from blood, taken in a trial of the OX40 agonist ivuxolimab. This chain uses TRBV9 with TRBJ1-1, with D hard to call. The sequence was obtained from an adult with an advanced solid tumor such as melanoma, head and neck, liver or kidney cancer. The CDR3 region is CASSVTGLETEAFF. The CDR3 DNA follows: TGTGCCAGCAGCGTAACTGGCTTGGAGACTGAAGCTTTCTTT.